What follows are 27 T cell receptor beta chains derived from one specimen sequenced in a study of blood T cell repertoires in COVID-19. The method was immunoSEQ multiplex PCR; TCRdb's version includes in-frame clones alone and lacks a portion of them. The table includes about 100,000 clones, 80% detected once. Sequences were obtained from peripheral blood. The receptors come from a man in his 70s with active or convalescent COVID-19.

The chain recombines TRBV27 with TRBJ2-7; 8 bases align to TRBD1. The germline V gene has CDR1 MNHEY and CDR2 SMNVEV (reference sequence). This CDR3 spans 15 amino acids. Unmatched junction bases numbered 4, after V lost 3 bases and J lost 0 bases. CDR3 protein: CASSFGTGLSYEQYF. The CDR3 nucleotides read TGTGCCAGCAGTTTCGGGACAGGCCTCTCCTACGAGCAGTACTTC.

This clone was seen only a few times. Other DNA sequences of this sample code for an identical CDR3. The rearrangement links TRBV5-1 to TRBJ2-2; 7 positions agree with TRBD1. Germline V lookup: CDR1 SGHRS, CDR2 YFSETQ. This CDR3 has 15 amino acids. The trim removed 0 bases at V and 1 base at J, leaving 0 bases unmatched. CDR3 region: CASSLDRGNTGELFF. The CDR3 DNA is TGCGCCAGCAGCTTGGACAGGGGGAACACCGGGGAGCTGTTTTTT.

The chain carries TRBV7-6 and TRBJ2-5, with 9 bases fitting TRBD2. The CDR3 covers 16 residues. Per germline, CDR1 SGHVS and CDR2 FNYEAQ. V dropped 2 bases and J dropped 5; count of bases not matched to a gene: 9. The CDR3, as DNA: TGTGCCAGCAGCTTATTAGGCGGGGGGGCTGGGGAGACCCAGTACTTC. Its protein product is CASSLLGGGAGETQYF.

The genes are TRBV12-3 or TRBV12-4 and TRBJ1-1; D remains ambiguous. This CDR3 spans 11 amino acids. The ends were cut back, 7 bases at V and 1 base at J, with 4 bases in the middle. The CDR3 coding sequence is TGTGCCAGCACTAAGAACACTGAAGCTTTCTTT. Translated: CASTKNTEAFF.

The V and J genes are TRBV7-2 and TRBJ2-2, with D possibly being TRBD2 (6 bases). Germline assignment: CDR1 SGHTA and CDR2 FQGNSA. The CDR3 extends over 15 amino acids. The V gene lost 8 bases and the J gene lost 0 bases, with 13 bases spanning the gap. The CDR3 coding sequence is TGTGCCAGCTCGGGCCGGGGGTCGAACACCGGGGAGCTGTTTTTT. Amino acid sequence: CASSGRGSNTGELFF.

The CDR3 region has the DNA TGTGCCAGCAGCCAGAAGACGAGGACAGGGCCCCACGAGCAGTACTTC. Protein product: CASSQKTRTGPHEQYF. The chain couples TRBV14 to TRBJ2-7; TRBD1 matches 8 bases. CDR1 is SGHDN and CDR2 is FVKESK in the germline V gene. The length of the CDR3 is 16 residues. The junction had 12 bases not matched to a gene; V was cut back by 3 bases and J by 5 bases.

This chain links TRBV2 with TRBJ2-3; D possibly corresponds to TRBD2 (7 bases). The germline CDR1 and CDR2 sequences are SNHLY and FYNNEI. This CDR3 spans 16 amino acids. The V gene lost 9 bases and the J gene lost 0 bases, with 19 bases spanning the gap. The CDR3 here is CASSRGGPFSTDTQYF. The CDR3 DNA sequence: TGTGCCAGTTCGAGGGGGGGGCCATTTAGCACAGATACGCAGTATTTT.

This sequence joins TRBV25-1 and TRBJ2-1; unclear D gene. Germline V gene sequence: CDR1 MGHDK, CDR2 SYGVNS. The V end was cut by 4 bases, the J end by 8 bases, with 18 bases between. The CDR3 spans 15 residues. CDR3 bases: TGTGCCAGCAGTGGTGCCCGGCCTAGTCTAGATGAGCAGTTCTTC. This gives the protein CASSGARPSLDEQFF.

The rearrangement links TRBV10-1 to TRBJ2-2; TRBD2 aligns across 8 bases. CDR1 and CDR2 from the germline V gene are WNHNN and SYGVQD (reference sequence). Germline trimming cut 8 bases from V and 7 bases from J; bases unmatched to any gene: 6. The CDR3 runs to 13 residues. The CDR3 nucleotides are TGCGCCAGCCGGGAGGGTGCGGACGGGGAGCTGTTTTTT. This codes for CASREGADGELFF.

This clone was found once. The chain links TRBV6-2 or TRBV6-3 to TRBJ2-1; TRBD2 agrees at 13 bases. CDR1 and CDR2 from the germline V gene are MNHEY and SVGEGT. Losses at the gene ends were 6 bases for V and 10 bases for J; bases not matched to a gene: 9. The CDR3 length is 15 residues. The DNA for the CDR3 is TGTGCCAGCAGCCCCGGACTAGCGGGAGAAGAGGAGCAGTTCTTC. Translation gives CASSPGLAGEEEQFF.

V and J are TRBV4-3 and TRBJ1-5; D possibly corresponds to TRBD1 (6 bases). V lost 0 bases, J lost 3 bases, and 12 bases lay in between. CDR1 is LGHNA, CDR2 YSLEER, per germline. This CDR3 has 16 amino acids. The CDR3 DNA is TGCGCCAGCAGCCAAGATAGGGGGACGCTCAATCAGCCCCAGCATTTT. As protein: CASSQDRGTLNQPQHF.

The chain uses TRBV7-2 and TRBJ1-1, with 7 bases identical to TRBD1. The CDR3 is 14 amino acids. After removal of 5 bases from V and 2 bases from J, the junction contained 5 bases not matched to a gene. The germline V gene has CDR1 SGHTA and CDR2 FQGNSA. The CDR3 nucleotides are TGTGCCAGCAGCCCGCGACAGGGAAACACTGAAGCTTTCTTT. This codes for CASSPRQGNTEAFF.

The chain uses TRBV7-9 and TRBJ1-2; 12 positions match TRBD1. Trimming removed 4 bases from V and 6 bases from J; junction bases left unmatched: 9. The CDR3 has 16 amino acids. From germline, CDR1 is SEHNR and CDR2 FQNEAQ (reference sequence). The CDR3 spells CASSSRDRGPVNGYTF. DNA for the CDR3: TGTGCCAGCAGCTCCCGGGACAGGGGGCCGGTTAATGGCTACACCTTC.

The gene calls are TRBV7-9 and TRBJ2-4, with TRBD2 matching over 8 bases. This CDR3 comprises 13 residues. The trim removed 5 bases at V and 10 bases at J, leaving 7 bases unmatched. The germline V gene has CDR1 SEHNR and CDR2 FQNEAQ (reference sequence). CDR3 residues: CASSAGRGGIQYF. CDR3 DNA: TGTGCCAGCAGCGCAGGACGCGGGGGGATTCAGTACTTC.

The chain uses TRBV15 and TRBJ2-2; D call uncertain. Trimming pared 5 bases from V and 8 bases from J, leaving 9 bases between. Germline assignment: CDR1 LNHNV and CDR2 YYDKDF (reference sequence). The CDR3 is 12 residues long. CDR3 amino acids: CATSPTEGELFF. CDR3 bases: TGTGCCACCAGCCCCACGGAGGGGGAGCTGTTTTTT.

This clone was observed a single time. This chain joins TRBV30 and TRBJ2-1, with 7 bases that match TRBD2. Germline lookup yields CDR1 GTSNPN and CDR2 SVGIG (reference sequence). The CDR3 is 15 amino acids. Trimming took 2 bases from V and 4 from J; bases not matched to a gene: 8. In DNA form, the CDR3 reads TGTGCCTGGAGTAAAGAGCGGGAAGCTTACAATGAGCAGTTCTTC. Protein sequence: CAWSKEREAYNEQFF.

V usage is TRBV14 and J usage is TRBJ2-5; TRBD1 matches at 9 bases. CDR1 and CDR2 (germline): SGHDN, FVKESK. Losses at the gene ends were 1 base for V and 1 base for J; bases not matched to a gene: 10. The CDR3 spans 18 residues. CDR3 amino acids: CASSQGRGTGFGQETQYF. CDR3 nucleotides: TGTGCCAGCAGCCAAGGGCGCGGGACAGGGTTCGGCCAAGAGACCCAGTACTTC.

V gene TRBV10-3 combines with J gene TRBJ2-7; D possibly corresponds to TRBD2 (7 bases). The V and J ends lost 0 bases and 1 base respectively, with 13 bases between them. The germline V gene has CDR1 ENHRY and CDR2 SYGVKD. This CDR3 is 16 amino acids long. CDR3 coding DNA: TGTGCCATCAGTGAGTCGAGGGGGGGGCAATCCTACGAGCAGTACTTC. As protein: CAISESRGGQSYEQYF.

This chain connects TRBV9 to TRBJ2-1, with TRBD2 matching 11 bases. CDR1 is SGDLS, CDR2 YYNGEE, per germline. This CDR3 spans 15 amino acids. Unmatched junction bases numbered 4, after V lost 4 bases and J lost 4 bases. The CDR3 region has the DNA TGTGCCAGCAGCCAACGACTAGCGGGGTACAATGAGCAGTTCTTC. This encodes CASSQRLAGYNEQFF.

The genes are TRBV5-1 and TRBJ1-1, with D perhaps matching TRBD1 (6 bases). Germline CDR1 reads SGHRS; CDR2 reads YFSETQ. V lost 1 base, J lost 4 bases, and 14 bases lay in between. The CDR3 length is 15 residues. CDR3: CASSLNAGVTTEAFF. The DNA of the CDR3 is TGCGCCAGCAGCTTGAATGCAGGGGTTACCACTGAAGCTTTCTTT.

Only a few counts were recorded for this clone. The chain combines TRBV6-5 with TRBJ1-2; 8 nucleotides align to TRBD1. The CDR3 spans 14 residues. V lost 6 bases and J lost 4; bases outside the gene matches: 7. Germline CDR1 MNHEY, CDR2 SVGAGI. In DNA, the CDR3 is TGTGCCAGCAGGGACAGGGAAAGATTCTATGGCTACACCTTC. Translating it yields CASRDRERFYGYTF.

This chain connects TRBV6-2 or TRBV6-3 to TRBJ2-7, with TRBD1 matching 11 bases. J gave up 2 bases and V 6 bases, and 3 bases lay outside the gene matches. Germline V CDR1 and CDR2: MNHEY, SVGEGT. CDR3 size: 14 residues. This CDR3 reads CASSWGQGAYEQYF. CDR3 in DNA: TGTGCCAGCAGCTGGGGACAGGGGGCCTACGAGCAGTACTTC.

The genes are TRBV27 and TRBJ2-7, with TRBD2 matching over 11 bases. The CDR3 has 14 residues. CDR1 is MNHEY, CDR2 SMNVEV, per germline (reference sequence). Trimming cost V 4 bases and J 6 bases; bases outside gene matches: 5. Here the CDR3 reads CASSSLAGGREQYF. CDR3 coding DNA: TGTGCCAGCAGTTCGTTAGCGGGGGGGCGCGAGCAGTACTTC.

The chain is built from TRBV7-2 and TRBJ2-7; 9 nucleotides align to TRBD2. This CDR3 contains 15 residues. After removal of 5 bases from V and 3 bases from J, the junction contained 8 bases not matched to a gene. The germline V gene has CDR1 SGHTA and CDR2 FQGNSA. The CDR3: CASSQWASGIYEQYF. For the CDR3, the DNA is TGTGCCAGCAGCCAGTGGGCTAGCGGGATCTACGAGCAGTACTTC.

This CDR3 is CAWMGAEDYNEQFF. DNA for the CDR3: TGTGCCTGGATGGGAGCGGAAGACTACAATGAGCAGTTCTTC. This chain uses TRBV30 with TRBJ2-1; maybe TRBD2 (5 bases). The V end was cut by 4 bases, the J end by 3 bases, with 13 bases between. The CDR3 loop spans 14 amino acids. Germline V gives CDR1 GTSNPN, CDR2 SVGIG (reference sequence).

The CDR3 sequence: CATSEGQGVGGYTF. The CDR3 bases are TGTGCCACCAGTGAGGGACAGGGGGTCGGCGGCTACACCTTC. The rearrangement joins TRBV24-1 to TRBJ1-2, with 11 bases identical to TRBD1. J gave up 8 bases and V 4 bases, and 5 bases lay outside the gene matches. This CDR3 comprises 14 residues. The V gene's germline CDR1 is KGHDR and CDR2 SFDVKD.

On this clone: The same CDR3 is also encoded by other DNA sequences in this sample. This chain uses TRBV5-6 with TRBJ2-2; D gene uncertain. With 0 bases removed from V and 3 bases from J, the gap between germline ends came to 6 bases. The CDR3 has 14 residues. CDR1 and CDR2 (germline): SGHDT, YYEEEE. CDR3 sequence reads: CASSLGQHTGELFF. CDR3 sequence (DNA): TGTGCCAGCAGCTTGGGACAACACACCGGGGAGCTGTTTTTT.